Listed here are 29 T cell receptor beta chains from one sample, sequenced in a study of T cells in Graves' hyperthyroidism and ophthalmopathy. Amplified TCR beta CDR3 regions came from RNA transcripts. Using the HTBI primer set, a first-round RT-PCR was run on the TCR CDR3. One entry per CDR3 protein, called by TCRdb with MiXCR from the multiplex PCR reads. Of approximately 560,000 distinct CDR3 sequences in the sample, about 45% were seen once. The sequencing sample was made of peripheral blood or thyroid tissue (not recorded which). The receptors stem from a woman under 30 with Graves' hyperthyroidism.

This clonotype was seen ten or more times. The CDR3 loop reads CASSSPGGIPEAFF. The CDR3 nucleotides read TGTGCCAGCAGCTCGCCCGGCGGGATCCCTGAAGCTTTCTTT. The chain links TRBV7-9 to TRBJ1-1; D is unresolved. The CDR3 totals 14 residues. CDR1 and CDR2 from the germline V gene are SEHNR and FQNEAQ (reference sequence). V lost 4 bases, J lost 6 bases, and 15 bases lay in between.

The rearrangement uses TRBV2 and TRBJ1-2; weak D call: TRBD1 (6 bases). The DNA matches TRBJ2-7 better at its end, which makes the J call doubtful. CDR3 size: 15 residues. CDR1 SNHLY and CDR2 FYNNEI come from the germline V gene. CDR3 residues: CASSAQGESPYEQYF. The DNA of the CDR3 is TGTGCCAGCAGTGCACAGGGAGAGTCACCCTACGAGCAGTACTTC.

In its sample, this clonotype was seen once. The chain employs TRBV15 and TRBJ2-7; 10 nucleotides agree with TRBD2. V dropped 1 base and J dropped 7; count of bases not matched to a gene: 13. This CDR3 has 17 amino acids. Germline CDR1 LNHNV, CDR2 YYDKDF (reference sequence). The CDR3: CATSRGLPSGSRDEQYF. The CDR3 DNA reads TGTGCCACCAGCAGAGGTCTCCCTAGCGGGAGCAGGGATGAGCAGTACTTC.

The genes are TRBV4-2 and TRBJ1-1, with TRBD1 identical over 8 bases. Unmatched junction bases numbered 11, after V lost 0 bases and J lost 5 bases. This CDR3 region has 17 residues. Germline V gene sequence: CDR1 LGHNA, CDR2 YNFKEQ. The CDR3 loop reads CASSQEGQVGGQTEAFF. CDR3 bases: TGTGCCAGCAGCCAAGAGGGACAGGTAGGGGGCCAGACTGAAGCTTTCTTT.

The chain is built from TRBV7-9 and TRBJ2-7, with 9 nucleotides matching TRBD2. Per germline, CDR1 SEHNR and CDR2 FQNEAQ (reference sequence). CDR3 size: 13 residues. V was clipped by 3 bases and J by 6 bases; unmatched bases: 3. The CDR3 loop is CASSLGTSTEQYF. Written as DNA, the CDR3 is TGTGCCAGCAGCTTGGGGACTAGCACCGAGCAGTACTTC. Looking up the rest from reference TRBV7-9 and TRBJ2-7 gives the full variable domain: DTGVSQNPRHKITKRGQNVTFRCDPISEHNRLYWYRQTLGQGPEFLTYFQNEAQLEKSRLLSDRFSAERPKGSFSTLEIQRTEQGDSAMYLCASSLGTSTEQYFGPGTRLTVT.

The J gene is TRBJ1-2, the V gene TRBV2; TRBD1 might be the D (5 bases). The CDR3 loop spans 13 amino acids. Germline-derived CDR1 and CDR2 are SNHLY and FYNNEI. V was pared by 5 bases and J by 7 bases, with 14 bases between. CDR3 coding DNA: TGTGCCAGCAGTCATCGGGGCCTGGGTGGCTACACCTTC. Its translation: CASSHRGLGGYTF.

This chain uses TRBV24-1 with TRBJ2-2; TRBD2 agrees at 8 bases. From germline, CDR1 is KGHDR and CDR2 SFDVKD. Losses at the gene ends were 11 bases for V and 5 bases for J; bases not matched to a gene: 15. The length of the CDR3 is 16 residues. The CDR3: CAKNCTAGGWTGELFF. CDR3 coding DNA: TGTGCCAAGAACTGTACCGCGGGAGGTTGGACCGGGGAGCTGTTTTTT.

As to this clonotype: Just one base apart from a much larger clone, this may be a read error. The chain combines TRBV10-1 with TRBJ1-1, with D maybe TRBD1 (6 bases). Germline V gives CDR1 WNHNN, CDR2 SYGVQD (reference sequence). V was clipped by 5 bases and J by 4 bases, with 11 bases between them. The length of the CDR3 is 13 residues. The CDR3 spells CASSNRAFTEAFF. As DNA, the CDR3 is TGCGCCAGCAGTAACAGGGCCTTCACTGAAGCTTTCTTT.

V is TRBV10-2 and J is TRBJ1-2; 8 nucleotides agree with TRBD1. Per the germline V gene, CDR1 is WSHSY and CDR2 is SAAADI. Trimming removed 7 bases from V and 1 base from J; junction bases left unmatched: 14. The CDR3 loop spans 17 amino acids. The CDR3 DNA is TGCGCCAGCATCTCCACGTTTAGGACAGGGATTAACTATGGCTACACCTTC. This translates into CASISTFRTGINYGYTF.

As for this clonotype: One end of the junction varies from germline; a read error may be responsible. The chain couples TRBV29-1 to TRBJ1-1; 9 positions agree with TRBD1. The V gene's germline CDR1 is SQVTM and CDR2 ANQGSEA. The CDR3 runs to 12 residues. CDR3 residues: CSARQGGNETFF. DNA of the CDR3: TGCAGCGCTAGACAGGGGGGGAATGAAACTTTCTTT.

A word on this clonotype: A junction boundary mismatches the germline segment, possibly from a read error. The genes are TRBV7-2 and TRBJ2-7; D is perhaps TRBD1 (5 bases). This CDR3 spans 15 amino acids. The germline CDR1 and CDR2 sequences are SGHTA and FQGNSA. Here the CDR3 reads CASSQLGQGNYEQYF. For the CDR3, the DNA is TGCGCCAGCAGCCAATTGGGCCAGGGAAACTACGAGCAGTACTTC.

The sample holds a few counts of this clonotype. The chain is built from TRBV7-9 and TRBJ2-7; D unresolved. The CDR3 is 12 amino acids. The germline V gene has CDR1 SEHNR and CDR2 FQNEAQ (reference sequence). V lost 5 bases and J 10 bases, leaving 15 bases between the germline ends. The CDR3 DNA reads as TGTGCCAGCAGCCAAGAATGGGGTTTTCAGTACTTC. Its protein is CASSQEWGFQYF.

Only a few counts were recorded for this clonotype. A junction end diverges from the germline sequence, so it may reflect a read error. V gene TRBV10-3 combines with J gene TRBJ1-1, with D possibly matching TRBD1 (6 bases). Looked up from germline, CDR1 is ENHRY and CDR2 is SYGVKD. CDR3 length: 15 amino acids. The DNA for the CDR3 is TGTGCCAGCAGTTACTCAATCGGCAGGGGCACTGAAGCTTTCTTT. Amino acids: CASSYSIGRGTEAFF.

At least ten counts were recorded for this clonotype. This chain uses TRBV24-1 with TRBJ1-2; the D gene is possibly TRBD1 (5 bases). CDR1 is KGHDR, CDR2 SFDVKD, per germline. V lost 2 bases and J lost 6, with 15 bases in between. CDR3 length: 15 residues. The chain's CDR3 is CATSDSTGRVDGYTF. DNA for the CDR3: TGTGCCACCAGTGATTCCACGGGCAGGGTTGATGGCTACACCTTC.

A few counts support this clonotype. The chain combines TRBV12-3 or TRBV12-4 with TRBJ2-7; 7 nucleotides match TRBD1. CDR3 length equals 14 residues. V shed 5 bases and J 3 bases; nucleotides not matched to a gene: 7. CDR3 sequence reads: CASSPRDRHYEQYF. The CDR3, as DNA: TGTGCCAGCAGTCCACGGGACAGACACTACGAGCAGTACTTC.

Regarding this clonotype: One end of the junction fails to match germline, which may point to a read error. The chain carries TRBV7-6 and TRBJ1-4, with TRBD1 matching 7 bases. Germline-derived CDR1 and CDR2 are SGHVS and FNYEAQ. The CDR3 is 14 amino acids. The DNA of the CDR3 is TGTGCCAGCAGACCGGGACAGACAAATGAAGAACTGTTTTTT. Translation: CASRPGQTNEELFF.

On this clonotype itself: The junction does not match germline at one end; this may be a read error. The genes are TRBV25-1 and TRBJ1-6, with TRBD1 matching over 7 bases. CDR1 MGHDK and CDR2 SYGVNS come from the germline V gene. The CDR3 extends over 16 amino acids. The CDR3 nucleotides are TGTGCCAGCAGTGGGGACAGCCCCTCCTATGATTCACCCCTCCACTTT. This codes for CASSGDSPSYDSPLHF.

The chain links TRBV25-1 to TRBJ1-3, with D hard to call. Germline CDR1 and CDR2: MGHDK and SYGVNS. The CDR3 has 14 residues. Between the trimmed V and J ends, which lost 9 bases and 0 bases, there was a span of 12 bases. The CDR3 protein is CASERSSSGNTIYF. CDR3 DNA sequence: TGTGCCAGTGAGAGGTCGAGCTCTGGAAACACCATATATTTT.

In its sample, this clonotype was seen a few times. The rearrangement links TRBV12-3 or TRBV12-4 to TRBJ2-5; 10 bases match TRBD1. The CDR3 contains 15 residues. With V trimmed by 5 bases and J by 5 bases, 8 bases remained unmatched. DNA of the CDR3: TGTGCCAGCAGTCAGGGACAGGGGCGCGGGGAGACCCAGTACTTC. It encodes CASSQGQGRGETQYF.

This clonotype was seen ten or more times. The gene calls are TRBV29-1 and TRBJ1-2; D not certain. V lost 7 bases and J 2 bases, leaving 14 bases between the germline ends. The CDR3 extends over 13 amino acids. CDR1 is SQVTM, CDR2 ANQGSEA, per germline. CDR3 protein: CSATDDGNYGYTF. CDR3 nucleotide sequence: TGCAGCGCCACGGACGACGGGAACTATGGCTACACCTTC. Filled out from reference TRBV29-1 and TRBJ1-2, the complete variable domain reads SAVISQKPSRDICQRGTSLTIQCQVDSQVTMMFWYRQQPGQSLTLIATANQGSEATYESGFVIDKFPISRPNLTFSTLTVSNMSPEDSSIYLCSATDDGNYGYTFGSGTRLTVV.

As to this clonotype: A read error may explain this, as a much larger clone is one base away. V usage is TRBV10-3 and J usage is TRBJ1-4; no clear D. Trimming cost V 3 bases and J 4 bases, with 6 bases left between them. The length of the CDR3 is 13 residues. Germline values: CDR1 ENHRY, CDR2 SYGVKD. The CDR3, as DNA: TGTGCCATCAGTGAAGTTGATAATGAAAAACTGTTTTTT. This gives the protein CAISEVDNEKLFF.

This chain uses TRBV7-3 with TRBJ2-7; TRBD2 agrees at 11 bases. CDR1 SGHTA and CDR2 FQGTGA come from the germline V gene. With V trimmed by 5 bases and J by 0 bases, 6 bases remained unmatched. The CDR3 length is 16 residues. The DNA of the CDR3 is TGTGCCAGCAGCCAAGTCGGGACTAGCGGCTCCTACGAGCAGTACTTC. It translates to CASSQVGTSGSYEQYF.

This clonotype was seen a single time. The chain recombines TRBV7-7 with TRBJ2-7; TRBD1 matches at 9 bases. CDR1 SSHAT and CDR2 FNYEAQ come from the germline V gene (reference sequence). CDR3 length equals 11 residues. Trimming removed 6 bases from V and 6 bases from J; junction bases left unmatched: 0. The CDR3 DNA is TGTGCCAGCAGGACAGGGGGCGAGCAGTACTTC. Translated: CASRTGGEQYF.

This clonotype turned up a few times. The V gene is TRBV29-1, the J gene TRBJ2-7; weak D call: TRBD1 (6 bases). The CDR3 loop spans 15 amino acids. Germline V CDR1 and CDR2: SQVTM, ANQGSEA. V gave up 7 bases and J gave up 2 bases, with 21 bases separating them. CDR3 in amino acids: CSATANRENPYEQYF. In DNA, the CDR3 is TGCAGCGCTACCGCTAACAGGGAAAACCCCTACGAGCAGTACTTC.

This clonotype was counted a few times. The junction departs from germline at one end; a sequencing error may be responsible. V is TRBV7-9 and J is TRBJ1-5, with a possible D match to TRBD1 (5 bases). Germline assignment: CDR1 SEHNR and CDR2 FQNEAQ (reference sequence). The CDR3 length is 16 residues. The CDR3: CASSQDQVGANQPQHF. CDR3 DNA: TGCGCCAGCAGCCAAGATCAAGTAGGGGCTAATCAGCCCCAGCATTTT.

This clonotype was seen just once. This sequence joins TRBV24-1 and TRBJ2-1; 8 bases agree with TRBD2. Per the germline V gene, CDR1 is KGHDR and CDR2 is SFDVKD. The CDR3 has 14 amino acids. The V segment lost 6 bases and the J segment 5 bases; nucleotides outside the gene matches: 5. CDR3 in amino acids: CATSRRGDDNEQFF. Here the CDR3 DNA reads TGTGCCACCAGTCGGCGGGGGGACGACAATGAGCAGTTCTTC.

In nucleotides, the CDR3 is TGTGCCAGCAGCGTAGGGCGGTACCAAGAGACCCAGTACTTC. Protein: CASSVGRYQETQYF. The chain carries TRBV7-8 and TRBJ2-5; D remains ambiguous. V gave up 5 bases and J gave up 0 bases, with 10 bases separating them. CDR1 and CDR2 (germline): SGHVS, FQNEAQ. This CDR3 contains 14 residues.

J is TRBJ1-2 and V is TRBV7-8; D not certain. This CDR3 has 15 amino acids. The germline V gene has CDR1 SGHVS and CDR2 FQNEAQ. Trimming cost V 3 bases and J 7 bases, with 18 bases left between them. The CDR3 region has the DNA TGTGCCAGCAGCTTGGCCCCAGCGCTGGAGGCTGGCTACACCTTC. This translates into CASSLAPALEAGYTF.

Comment on this clonotype: As the CDR3 is not closed by the conserved phenylalanine or tryptophan, this likely results from a read error. The DNA is left out, because the CDR3 cannot be placed on it with certainty; the CDR3 is given as TCRdb lists it. The CDR3 here is CASSLADSWRG. The rearrangement joins TRBV7-3 to TRBJ1-4. Inclusive of both ends, the CDR3 amounts to 11 amino acids. Germline V gene data show CDR1 as SGHTA and CDR2 as FQGTGA.